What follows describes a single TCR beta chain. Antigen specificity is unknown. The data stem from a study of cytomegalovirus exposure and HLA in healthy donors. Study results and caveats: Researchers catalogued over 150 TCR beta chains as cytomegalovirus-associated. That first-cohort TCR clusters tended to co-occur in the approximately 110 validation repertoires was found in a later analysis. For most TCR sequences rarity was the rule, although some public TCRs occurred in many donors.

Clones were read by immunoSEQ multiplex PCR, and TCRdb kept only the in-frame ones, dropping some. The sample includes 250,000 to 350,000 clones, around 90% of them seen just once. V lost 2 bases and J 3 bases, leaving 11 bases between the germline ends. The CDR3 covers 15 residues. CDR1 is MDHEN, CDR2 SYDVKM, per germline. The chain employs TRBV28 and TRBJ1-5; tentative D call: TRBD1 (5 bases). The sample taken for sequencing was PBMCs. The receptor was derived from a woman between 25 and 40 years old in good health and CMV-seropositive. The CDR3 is CASSLQGGDNQPQHF. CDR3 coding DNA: TGTGCCAGCAGTTTACAGGGAGGGGACAATCAGCCCCAGCATTTT.